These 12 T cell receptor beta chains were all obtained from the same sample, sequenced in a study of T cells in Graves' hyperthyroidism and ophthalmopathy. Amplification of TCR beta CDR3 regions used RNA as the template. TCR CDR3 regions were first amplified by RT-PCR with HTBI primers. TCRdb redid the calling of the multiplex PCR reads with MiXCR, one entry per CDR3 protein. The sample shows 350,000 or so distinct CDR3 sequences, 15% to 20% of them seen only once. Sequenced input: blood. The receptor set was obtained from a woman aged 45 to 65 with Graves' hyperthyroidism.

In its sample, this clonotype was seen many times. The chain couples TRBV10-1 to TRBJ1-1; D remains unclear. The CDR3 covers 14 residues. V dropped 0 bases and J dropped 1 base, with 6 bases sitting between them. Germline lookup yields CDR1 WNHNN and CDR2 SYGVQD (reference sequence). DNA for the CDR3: TGCGCCAGCAGTGAGTCGGCGAGGAACACTGAAGCTTTCTTT. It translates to CASSESARNTEAFF.

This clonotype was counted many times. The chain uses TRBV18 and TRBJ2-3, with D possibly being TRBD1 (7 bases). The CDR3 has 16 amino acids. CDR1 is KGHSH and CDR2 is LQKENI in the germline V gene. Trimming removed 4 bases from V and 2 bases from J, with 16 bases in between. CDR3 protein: CASSLSGGTVTDTQYF. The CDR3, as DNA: TGTGCCAGCTCACTATCAGGAGGGACAGTCACAGATACGCAGTATTTT.

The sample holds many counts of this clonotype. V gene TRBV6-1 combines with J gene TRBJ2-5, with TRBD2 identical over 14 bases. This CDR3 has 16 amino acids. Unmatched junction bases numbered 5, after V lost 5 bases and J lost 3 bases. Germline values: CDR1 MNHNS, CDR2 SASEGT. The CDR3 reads CASSFGTSGSEETQYF. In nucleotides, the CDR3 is TGTGCCAGCAGTTTTGGGACTAGCGGGAGCGAAGAGACCCAGTACTTC.

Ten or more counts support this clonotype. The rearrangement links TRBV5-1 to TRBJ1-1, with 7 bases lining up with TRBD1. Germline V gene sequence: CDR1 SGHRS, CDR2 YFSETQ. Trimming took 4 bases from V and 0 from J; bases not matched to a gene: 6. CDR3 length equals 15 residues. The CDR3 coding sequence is TGCGCCAGCAGCCCCGGGGGGACAGTGAACACTGAAGCTTTCTTT. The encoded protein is CASSPGGTVNTEAFF.

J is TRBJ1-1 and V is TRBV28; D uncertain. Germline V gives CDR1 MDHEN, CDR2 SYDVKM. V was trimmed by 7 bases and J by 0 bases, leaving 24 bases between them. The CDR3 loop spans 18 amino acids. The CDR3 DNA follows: TGTGCCAGCAACAGCGGAGGATTTCTCCTGTCCCTGAACACTGAAGCTTTCTTT. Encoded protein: CASNSGGFLLSLNTEAFF. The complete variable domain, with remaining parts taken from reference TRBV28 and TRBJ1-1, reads DVKVTQSSRYLVKRTGEKVFLECVQDMDHENMFWYRQDPGLGLRLIYFSYDVKMKEKGDIPEGYSVSREKKERFSLILESASTNQTSMYLCASNSGGFLLSLNTEAFFGQGTRLTVV.

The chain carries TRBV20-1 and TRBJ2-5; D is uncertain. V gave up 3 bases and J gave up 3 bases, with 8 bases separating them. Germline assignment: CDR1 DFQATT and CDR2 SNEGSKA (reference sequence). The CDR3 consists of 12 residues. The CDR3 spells CSASWQKETQYF. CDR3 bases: TGCAGTGCTAGCTGGCAGAAAGAGACCCAGTACTTC.

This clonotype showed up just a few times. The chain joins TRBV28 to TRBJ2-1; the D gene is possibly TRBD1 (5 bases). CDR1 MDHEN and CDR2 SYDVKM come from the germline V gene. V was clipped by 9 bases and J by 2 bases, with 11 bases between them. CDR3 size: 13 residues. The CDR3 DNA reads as TGTGCCAGTGGTTTCAGGGCCTACAATGAGCAGTTCTTC. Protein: CASGFRAYNEQFF. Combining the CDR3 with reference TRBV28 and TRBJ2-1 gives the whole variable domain DVKVTQSSRYLVKRTGEKVFLECVQDMDHENMFWYRQDPGLGLRLIYFSYDVKMKEKGDIPEGYSVSREKKERFSLILESASTNQTSMYLCASGFRAYNEQFFGPGTRLTVL.

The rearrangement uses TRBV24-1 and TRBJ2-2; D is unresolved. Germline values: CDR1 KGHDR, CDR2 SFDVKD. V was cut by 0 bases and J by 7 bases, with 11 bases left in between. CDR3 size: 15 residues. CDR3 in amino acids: CATSDLRVPDGELFF. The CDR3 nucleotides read TGTGCCACCAGTGATTTGCGTGTCCCAGACGGGGAGCTGTTTTTT.

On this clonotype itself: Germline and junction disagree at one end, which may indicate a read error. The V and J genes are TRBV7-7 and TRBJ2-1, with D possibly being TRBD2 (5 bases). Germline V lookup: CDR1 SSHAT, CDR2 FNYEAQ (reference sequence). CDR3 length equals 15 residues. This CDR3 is CASSLSAESYNEQFF. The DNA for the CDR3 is TGTGCTAGCAGCTTATCAGCGGAAAGTTACAATGAGCAGTTCTTC.

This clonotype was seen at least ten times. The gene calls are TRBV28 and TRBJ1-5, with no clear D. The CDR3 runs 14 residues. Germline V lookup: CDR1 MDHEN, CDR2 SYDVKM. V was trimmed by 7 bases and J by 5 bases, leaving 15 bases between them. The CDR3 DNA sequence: TGTGCCAGCATGGAGAGTCAGATTTATCAGCCCCAGCATTTT. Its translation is CASMESQIYQPQHF.

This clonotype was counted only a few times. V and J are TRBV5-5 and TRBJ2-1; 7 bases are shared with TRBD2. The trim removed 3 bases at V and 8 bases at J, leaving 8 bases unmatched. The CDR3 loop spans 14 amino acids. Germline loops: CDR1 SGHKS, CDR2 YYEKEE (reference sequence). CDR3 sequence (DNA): TGTGCCAGCAGCTGGGGGGGTAGGTACGATGAGCAGTTCTTC. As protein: CASSWGGRYDEQFF.

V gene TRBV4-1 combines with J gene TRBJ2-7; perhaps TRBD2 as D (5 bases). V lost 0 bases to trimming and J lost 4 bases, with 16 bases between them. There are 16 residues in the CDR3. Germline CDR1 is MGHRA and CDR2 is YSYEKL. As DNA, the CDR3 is TGCGCCAGCAGCCAAGAAGCGGACCCGAGGTATTACGAGCAGTACGTC. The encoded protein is CASSQEADPRYYEQYV.